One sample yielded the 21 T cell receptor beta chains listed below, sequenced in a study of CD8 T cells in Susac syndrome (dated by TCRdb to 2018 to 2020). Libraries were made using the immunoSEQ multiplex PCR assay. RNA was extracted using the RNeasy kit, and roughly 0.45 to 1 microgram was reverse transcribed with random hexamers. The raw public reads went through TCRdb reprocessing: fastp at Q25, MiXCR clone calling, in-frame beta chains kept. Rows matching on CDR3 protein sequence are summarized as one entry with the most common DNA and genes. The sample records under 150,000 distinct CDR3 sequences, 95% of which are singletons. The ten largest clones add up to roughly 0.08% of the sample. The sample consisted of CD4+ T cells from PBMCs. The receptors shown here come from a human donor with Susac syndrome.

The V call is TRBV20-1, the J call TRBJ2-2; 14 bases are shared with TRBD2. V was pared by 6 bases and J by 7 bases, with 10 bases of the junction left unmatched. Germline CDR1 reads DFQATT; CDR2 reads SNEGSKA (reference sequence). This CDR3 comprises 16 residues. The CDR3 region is CSASGTSGSRGGELFF. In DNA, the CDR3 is TGCAGTGCGTCCGGGACTAGCGGGAGTCGGGGCGGGGAGCTGTTTTTT.

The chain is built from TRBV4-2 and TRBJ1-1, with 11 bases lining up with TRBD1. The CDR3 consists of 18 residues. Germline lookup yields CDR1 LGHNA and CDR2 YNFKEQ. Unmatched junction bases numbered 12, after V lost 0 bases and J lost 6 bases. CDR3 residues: CASSQDWGTGGVSSEAFF. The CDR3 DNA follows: TGTGCCAGCAGCCAAGATTGGGGGACAGGGGGGGTATCATCTGAAGCTTTCTTT.

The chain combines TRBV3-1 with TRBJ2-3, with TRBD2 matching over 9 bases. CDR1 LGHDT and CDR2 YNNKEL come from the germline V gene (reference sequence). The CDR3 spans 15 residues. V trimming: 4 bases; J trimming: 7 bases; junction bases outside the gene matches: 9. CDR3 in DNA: TGTGCCAGCAGCCCCGGAATAGCGGGAGTAAATACGCAGTATTTT. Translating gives CASSPGIAGVNTQYF.

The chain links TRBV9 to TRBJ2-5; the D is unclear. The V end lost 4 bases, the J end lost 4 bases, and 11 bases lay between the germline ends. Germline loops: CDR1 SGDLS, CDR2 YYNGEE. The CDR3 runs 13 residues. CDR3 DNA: TGTGCCAGCAGCACCCGACCGGGAGAGACCCAGTACTTC. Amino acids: CASSTRPGETQYF.

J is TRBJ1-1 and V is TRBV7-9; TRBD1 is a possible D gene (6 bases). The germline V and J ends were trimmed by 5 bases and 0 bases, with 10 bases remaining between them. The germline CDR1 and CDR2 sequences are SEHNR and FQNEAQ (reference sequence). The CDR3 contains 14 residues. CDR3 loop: CASSPGQMNTEAFF. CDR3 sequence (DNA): TGTGCCAGCAGCCCTGGACAGATGAACACTGAAGCTTTCTTT.

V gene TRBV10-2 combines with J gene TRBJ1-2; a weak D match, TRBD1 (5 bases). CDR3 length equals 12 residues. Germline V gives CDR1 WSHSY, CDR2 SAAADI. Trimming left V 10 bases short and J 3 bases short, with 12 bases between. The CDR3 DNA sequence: TGCGCCACCCTGAGGGACGACTATGGCTACACCTTC. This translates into CATLRDDYGYTF.

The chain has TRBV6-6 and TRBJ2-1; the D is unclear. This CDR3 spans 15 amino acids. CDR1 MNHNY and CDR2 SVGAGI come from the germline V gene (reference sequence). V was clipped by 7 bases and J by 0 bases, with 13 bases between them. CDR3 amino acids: CASTPLRGSYNEQFF. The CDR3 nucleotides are TGTGCCAGCACCCCCCTACGCGGCTCCTACAATGAGCAGTTCTTC.

The CDR3 DNA follows: TGTGCCAGCAGTTTCCCAGCGGGGACAAGGGATACGCAGTATTTT. As protein: CASSFPAGTRDTQYF. The rearrangement links TRBV25-1 to TRBJ2-3, with D maybe TRBD2 (7 bases). Germline CDR1 MGHDK, CDR2 SYGVNS. The CDR3 runs to 15 residues. V was clipped by 5 bases and J by 6 bases, with 18 bases between them.

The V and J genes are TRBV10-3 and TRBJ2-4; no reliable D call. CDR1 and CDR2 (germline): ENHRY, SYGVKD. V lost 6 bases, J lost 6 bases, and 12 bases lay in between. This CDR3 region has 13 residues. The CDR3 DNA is TGTGCCATCAGGGAGAGTGACCTAAACATTCAGTACTTC. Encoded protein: CAIRESDLNIQYF.

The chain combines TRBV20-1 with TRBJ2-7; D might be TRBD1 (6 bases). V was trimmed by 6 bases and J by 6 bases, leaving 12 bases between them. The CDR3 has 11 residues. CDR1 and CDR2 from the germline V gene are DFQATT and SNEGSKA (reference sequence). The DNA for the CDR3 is TGCAGTGCCTCATACAGGGTCGAGCAGTACTTC. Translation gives CSASYRVEQYF.

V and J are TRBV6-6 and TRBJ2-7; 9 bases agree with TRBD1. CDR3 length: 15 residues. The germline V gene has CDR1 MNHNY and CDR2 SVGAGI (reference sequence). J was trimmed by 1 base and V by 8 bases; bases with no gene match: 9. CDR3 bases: TGTGCCAGCGTCCCGGGACAGGGTGGATCCTACGAGCAGTACTTC. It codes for CASVPGQGGSYEQYF.

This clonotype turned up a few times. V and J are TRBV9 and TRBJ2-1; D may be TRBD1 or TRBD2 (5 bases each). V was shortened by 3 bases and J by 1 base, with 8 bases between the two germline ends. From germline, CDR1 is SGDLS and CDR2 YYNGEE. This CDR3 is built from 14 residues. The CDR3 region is CASSGGNSYNEQFF. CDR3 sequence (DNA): TGTGCCAGCAGCGGGGGGAATTCCTACAATGAGCAGTTCTTC.

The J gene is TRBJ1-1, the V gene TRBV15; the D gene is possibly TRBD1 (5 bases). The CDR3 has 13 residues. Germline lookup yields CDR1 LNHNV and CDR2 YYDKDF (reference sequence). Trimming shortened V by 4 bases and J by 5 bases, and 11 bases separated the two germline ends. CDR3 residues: CATSMGPMTEAFF. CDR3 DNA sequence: TGTGCCACCAGCATGGGGCCGATGACTGAAGCTTTCTTT.

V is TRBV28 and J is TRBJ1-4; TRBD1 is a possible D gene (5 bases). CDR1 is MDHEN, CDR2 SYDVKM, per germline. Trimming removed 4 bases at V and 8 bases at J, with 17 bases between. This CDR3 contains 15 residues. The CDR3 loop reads CASSSVAGVREKLFF. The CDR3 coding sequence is TGTGCCAGCAGTTCGGTTGCGGGGGTCCGGGAAAAACTGTTTTTT.

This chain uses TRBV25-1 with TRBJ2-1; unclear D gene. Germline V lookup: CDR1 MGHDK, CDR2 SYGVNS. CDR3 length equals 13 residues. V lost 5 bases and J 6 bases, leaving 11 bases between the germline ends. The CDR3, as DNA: TGTGCCAGCAGTAGGTATGAGACCAATGAGCAGTTCTTC. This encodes CASSRYETNEQFF.

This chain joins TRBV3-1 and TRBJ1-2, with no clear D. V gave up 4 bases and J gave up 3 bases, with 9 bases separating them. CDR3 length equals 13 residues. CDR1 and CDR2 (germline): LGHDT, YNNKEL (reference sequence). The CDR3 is CASSPAADYGYTF. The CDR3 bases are TGTGCCAGCAGCCCAGCGGCCGACTATGGCTACACCTTC.

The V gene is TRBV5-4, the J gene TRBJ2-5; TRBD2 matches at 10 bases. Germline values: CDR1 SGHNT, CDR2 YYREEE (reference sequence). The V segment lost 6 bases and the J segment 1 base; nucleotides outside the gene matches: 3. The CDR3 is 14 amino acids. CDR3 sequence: CASNLAGVQETQYF. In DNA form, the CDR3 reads TGTGCCAGCAATCTAGCGGGGGTCCAAGAGACCCAGTACTTC.

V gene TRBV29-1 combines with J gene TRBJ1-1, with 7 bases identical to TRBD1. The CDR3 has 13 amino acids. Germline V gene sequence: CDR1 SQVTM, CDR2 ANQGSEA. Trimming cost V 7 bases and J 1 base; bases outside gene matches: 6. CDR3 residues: CSGSGTANTEAFF. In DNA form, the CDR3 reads TGCAGCGGCTCCGGGACAGCGAACACTGAAGCTTTCTTT.

The CDR3 DNA follows: TGCAGTGCTATACGGGGTGCCTACGAGCAGTACTTC. It encodes CSAIRGAYEQYF. This chain joins TRBV20-1 and TRBJ2-7, with TRBD2 as a possible D gene (5 bases). The CDR3 length is 12 residues. Germline V gene sequence: CDR1 DFQATT, CDR2 SNEGSKA (reference sequence). The germline V and J ends were trimmed by 4 bases and 2 bases, with 9 bases remaining between them.

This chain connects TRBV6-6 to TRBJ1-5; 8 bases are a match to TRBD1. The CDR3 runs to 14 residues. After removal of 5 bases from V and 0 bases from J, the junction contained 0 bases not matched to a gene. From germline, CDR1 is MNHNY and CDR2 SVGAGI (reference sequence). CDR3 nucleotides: TGTGCCAGCAGTGGACAGGGTAGCAATCAGCCCCAGCATTTT. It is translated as CASSGQGSNQPQHF.

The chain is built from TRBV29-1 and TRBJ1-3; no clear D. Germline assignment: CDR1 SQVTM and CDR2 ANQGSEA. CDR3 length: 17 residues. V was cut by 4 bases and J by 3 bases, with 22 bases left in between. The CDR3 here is CSVGWGSLNSNGNTIYF. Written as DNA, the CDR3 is TGCAGCGTTGGATGGGGATCCCTTAACTCCAATGGAAACACCATATATTTT.